The source of this T cell receptor beta chain is a study of CD8 T cells in ankylosing spondylitis. Between the trimmed V and J ends, which lost 1 base and 2 bases, there was a span of 11 bases. The CDR3 has 15 amino acids. From the 5' RACE reads, TCRdb called clonotypes with MiXCR, one entry per CDR3 protein. The table lists 350,000 or so distinct CDR3 sequences, about 15% of them singletons, with about 1% in the top ten. Findings and caveats of the study: Disease-linked clones proved CD8+ and comparatively uncommon in peripheral blood. Significant enrichment of disease-linked clones was reportedly seen in matched ankylosing spondylitis synovial fluid.

This clonotype was seen only a few times. Antigen unknown. V usage is TRBV12-3 or TRBV12-4 and J usage is TRBJ2-5; D is ambiguous. The sequence derives from a male donor with ankylosing spondylitis or in good health (not recorded which). The material sequenced was blood, either unsorted or a sorted T cell fraction (not recorded which). The CDR3 sequence is CASSLGRLLQETQYF. The CDR3 nucleotides are TGTGCCAGCAGTTTAGGCCGCCTACTGCAAGAGACCCAGTACTTC.